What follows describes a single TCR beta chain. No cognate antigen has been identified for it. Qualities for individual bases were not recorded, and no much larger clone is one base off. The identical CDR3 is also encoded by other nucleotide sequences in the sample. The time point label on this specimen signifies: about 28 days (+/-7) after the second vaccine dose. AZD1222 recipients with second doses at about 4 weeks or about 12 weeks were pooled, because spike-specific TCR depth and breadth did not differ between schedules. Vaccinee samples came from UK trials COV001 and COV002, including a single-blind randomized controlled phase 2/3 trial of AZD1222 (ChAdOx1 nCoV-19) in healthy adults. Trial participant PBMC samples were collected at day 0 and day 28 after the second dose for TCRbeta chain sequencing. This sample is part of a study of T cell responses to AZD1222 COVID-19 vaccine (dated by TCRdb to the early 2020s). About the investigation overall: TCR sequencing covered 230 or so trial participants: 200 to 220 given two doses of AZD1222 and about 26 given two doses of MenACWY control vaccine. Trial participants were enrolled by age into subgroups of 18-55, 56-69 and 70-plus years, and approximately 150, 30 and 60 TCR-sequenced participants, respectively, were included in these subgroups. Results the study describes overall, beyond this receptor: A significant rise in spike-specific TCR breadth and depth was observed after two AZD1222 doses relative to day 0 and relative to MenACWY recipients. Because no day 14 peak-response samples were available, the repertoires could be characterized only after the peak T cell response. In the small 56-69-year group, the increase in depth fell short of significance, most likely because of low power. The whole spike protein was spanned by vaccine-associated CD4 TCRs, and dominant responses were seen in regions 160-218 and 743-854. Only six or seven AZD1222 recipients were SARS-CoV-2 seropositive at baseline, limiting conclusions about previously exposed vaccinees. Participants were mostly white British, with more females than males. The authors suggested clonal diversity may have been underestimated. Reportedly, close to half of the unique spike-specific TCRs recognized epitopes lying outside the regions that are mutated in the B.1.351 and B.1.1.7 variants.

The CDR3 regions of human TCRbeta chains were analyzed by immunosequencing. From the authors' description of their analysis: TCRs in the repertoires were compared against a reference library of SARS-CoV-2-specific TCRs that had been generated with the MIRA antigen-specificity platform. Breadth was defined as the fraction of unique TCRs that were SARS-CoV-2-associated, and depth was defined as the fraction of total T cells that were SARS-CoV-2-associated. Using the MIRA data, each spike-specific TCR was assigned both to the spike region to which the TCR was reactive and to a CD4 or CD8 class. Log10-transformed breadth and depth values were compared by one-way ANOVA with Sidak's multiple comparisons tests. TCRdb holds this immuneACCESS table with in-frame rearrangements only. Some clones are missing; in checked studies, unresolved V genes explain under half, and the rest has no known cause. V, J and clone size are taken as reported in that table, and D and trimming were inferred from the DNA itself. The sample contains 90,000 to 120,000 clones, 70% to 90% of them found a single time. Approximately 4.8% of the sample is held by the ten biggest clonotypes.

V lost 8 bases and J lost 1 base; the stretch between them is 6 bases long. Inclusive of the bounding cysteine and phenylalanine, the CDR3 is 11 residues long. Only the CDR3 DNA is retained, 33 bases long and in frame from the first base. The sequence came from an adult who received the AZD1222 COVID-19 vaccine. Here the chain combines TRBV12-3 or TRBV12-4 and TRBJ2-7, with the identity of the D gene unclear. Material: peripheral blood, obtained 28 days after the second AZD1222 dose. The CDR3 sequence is CASSSSYEQYF. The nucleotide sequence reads TGTGCCAGCTCCTCGTCCTACGAGCAGTACTTC.